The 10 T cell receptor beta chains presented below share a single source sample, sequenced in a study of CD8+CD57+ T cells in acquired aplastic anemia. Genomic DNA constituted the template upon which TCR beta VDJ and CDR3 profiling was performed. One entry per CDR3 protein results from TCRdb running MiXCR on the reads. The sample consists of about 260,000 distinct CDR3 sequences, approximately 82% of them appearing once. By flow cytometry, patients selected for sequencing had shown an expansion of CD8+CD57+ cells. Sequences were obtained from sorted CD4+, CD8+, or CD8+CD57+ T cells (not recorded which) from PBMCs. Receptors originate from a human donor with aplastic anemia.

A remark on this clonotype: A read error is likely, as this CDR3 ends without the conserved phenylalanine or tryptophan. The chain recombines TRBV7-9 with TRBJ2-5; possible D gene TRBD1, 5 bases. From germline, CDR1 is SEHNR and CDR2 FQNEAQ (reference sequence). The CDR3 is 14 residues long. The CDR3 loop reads CATSWGSSEGTQYL. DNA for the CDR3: TGTGCCACCAGCTGGGGCAGCAGCGAAGGGACCCAGTACCTC.

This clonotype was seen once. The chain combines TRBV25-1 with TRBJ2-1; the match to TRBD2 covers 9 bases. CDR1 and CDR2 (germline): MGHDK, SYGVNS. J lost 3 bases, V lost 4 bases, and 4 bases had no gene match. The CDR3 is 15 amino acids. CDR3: CASSGPTSGYNEQFF. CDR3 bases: TGTGCCAGCAGTGGTCCGACTAGCGGCTACAATGAGCAGTTCTTC.

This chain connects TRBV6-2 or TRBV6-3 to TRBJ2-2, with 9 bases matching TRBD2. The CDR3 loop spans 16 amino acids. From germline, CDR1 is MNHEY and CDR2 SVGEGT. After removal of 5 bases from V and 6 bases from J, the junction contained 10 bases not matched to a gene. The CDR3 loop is CASSPPLGLAPGELFF. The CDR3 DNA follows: TGTGCCAGCAGTCCCCCCCTAGGACTAGCGCCCGGGGAGCTGTTTTTT.

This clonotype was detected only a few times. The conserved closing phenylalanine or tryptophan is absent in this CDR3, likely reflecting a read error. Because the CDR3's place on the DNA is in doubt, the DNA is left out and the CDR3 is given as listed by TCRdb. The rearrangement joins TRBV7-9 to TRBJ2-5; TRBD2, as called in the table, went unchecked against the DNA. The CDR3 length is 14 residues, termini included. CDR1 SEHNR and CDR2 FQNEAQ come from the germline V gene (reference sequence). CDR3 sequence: CASSLRRSGGSDEL.

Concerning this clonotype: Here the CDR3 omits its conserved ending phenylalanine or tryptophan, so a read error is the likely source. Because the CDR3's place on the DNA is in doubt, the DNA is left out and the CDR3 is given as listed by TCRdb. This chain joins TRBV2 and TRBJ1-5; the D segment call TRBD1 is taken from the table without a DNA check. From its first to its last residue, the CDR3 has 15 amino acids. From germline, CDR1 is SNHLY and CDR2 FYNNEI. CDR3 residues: CASGDGGTDTQPFDP.

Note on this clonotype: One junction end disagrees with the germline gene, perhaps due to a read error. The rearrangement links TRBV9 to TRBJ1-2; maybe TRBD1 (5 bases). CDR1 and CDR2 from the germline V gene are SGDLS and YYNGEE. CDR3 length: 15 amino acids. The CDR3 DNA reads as TGTGCCAGCAGCTTGACAGCAGACGCCGACTATGGCGACACCTTC. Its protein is CASSLTADADYGDTF.

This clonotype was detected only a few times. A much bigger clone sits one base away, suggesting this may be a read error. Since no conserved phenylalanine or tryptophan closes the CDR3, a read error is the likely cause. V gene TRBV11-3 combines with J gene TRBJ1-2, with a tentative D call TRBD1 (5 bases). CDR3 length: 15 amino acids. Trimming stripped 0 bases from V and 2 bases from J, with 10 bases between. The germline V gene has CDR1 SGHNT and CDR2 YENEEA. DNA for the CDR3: TGTGCCAGCAGCTTAGATCTGACAGCAAACTATGGCTACACCCTC. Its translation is CASSLDLTANYGYTL.

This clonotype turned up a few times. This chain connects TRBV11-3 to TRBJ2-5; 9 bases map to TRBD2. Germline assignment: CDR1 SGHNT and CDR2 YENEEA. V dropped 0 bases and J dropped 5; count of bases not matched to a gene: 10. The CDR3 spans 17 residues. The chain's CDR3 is CASSLDLTGGRDETQYF. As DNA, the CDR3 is TGTGCCAGCAGCTTAGATCTGACAGGCGGGAGGGATGAGACCCAGTACTTC.

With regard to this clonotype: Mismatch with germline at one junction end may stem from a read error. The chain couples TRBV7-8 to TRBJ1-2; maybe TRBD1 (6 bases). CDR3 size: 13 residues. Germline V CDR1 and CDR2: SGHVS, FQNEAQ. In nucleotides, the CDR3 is TGTGCCAGCAGGCACGGGGGCACAGGTACGCAGTACTTT. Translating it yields CASRHGGTGTQYF.

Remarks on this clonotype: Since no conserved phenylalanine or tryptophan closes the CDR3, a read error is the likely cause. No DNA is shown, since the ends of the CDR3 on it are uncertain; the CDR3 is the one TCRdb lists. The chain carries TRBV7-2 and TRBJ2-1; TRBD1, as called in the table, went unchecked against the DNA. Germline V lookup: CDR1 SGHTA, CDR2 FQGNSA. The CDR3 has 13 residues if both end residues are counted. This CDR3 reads CASSDGGNHEQHN.